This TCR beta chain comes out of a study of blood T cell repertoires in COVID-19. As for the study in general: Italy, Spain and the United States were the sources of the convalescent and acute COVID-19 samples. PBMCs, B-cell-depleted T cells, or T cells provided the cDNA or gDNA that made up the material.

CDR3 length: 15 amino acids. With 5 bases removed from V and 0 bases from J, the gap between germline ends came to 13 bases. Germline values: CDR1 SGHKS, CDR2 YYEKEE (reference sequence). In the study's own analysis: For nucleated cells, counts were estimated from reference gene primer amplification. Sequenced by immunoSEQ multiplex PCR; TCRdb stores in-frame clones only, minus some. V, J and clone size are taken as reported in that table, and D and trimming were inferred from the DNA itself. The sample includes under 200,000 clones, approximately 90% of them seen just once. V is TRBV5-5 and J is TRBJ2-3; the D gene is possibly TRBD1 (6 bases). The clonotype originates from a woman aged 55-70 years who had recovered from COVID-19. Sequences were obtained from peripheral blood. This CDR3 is CASRDGQTSTDTQYF. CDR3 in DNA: TGTGCCAGCAGAGATGGACAGACTAGCACAGATACGCAGTATTTT.